This T cell receptor (beta chain) was sequenced during a study of Ad26.COV2.S vaccination and SARS-CoV-2 variants. Study context: Each vaccinee took Ad26.COV2.S intramuscularly, once or twice 56 days apart. Study findings and constraints: Vaccine recipients showed a spike-specific TCR breadth that was higher than in placebo recipients.

Sample treatment: roughly 20 received Ad26.COV2.S at low or high dose, single or two shots; about 5 received placebo; per-sample allocation not given. All samples were drawn on day 63, counting from the first vaccine or placebo injection. A Boston donor was an adult aged 18-55 years. Spike of the Wuhan-strain SARS-CoV-2 was expressed by an Ad26 vector, which formed the vaccine. Note on this clone: Its specificity is not known.

CDR1 and CDR2 (germline): SGHTA, FQGTGA. The CDR3 totals 13 residues. Using immunoSEQ multiplex PCR, the repertoire was profiled, and TCRdb retains in-frame clones only, with some absent. The data hold about 350,000 clones, with more than 85% observed a single time. The sequence came from a person between 18 and 59 years old who received the Ad26.COV2.S COVID-19 vaccine or a placebo. This specimen consisted of peripheral blood, obtained in a trial of Ad26.COV2.S vaccine versus placebo. This chain joins TRBV7-3 and TRBJ2-1; possibly TRBD1 for D (6 bases). CDR3 amino acids: CATHRAAYNEQFF. The CDR3 DNA reads TGTGCTACGCACAGGGCGGCCTACAATGAGCAGTTCTTC.